This T cell receptor (beta chain) was observed in a study of beta chain features in type 1 diabetes. CDR3 length: 11 amino acids. The V segment lost 11 bases and the J segment 5 bases; nucleotides outside the gene matches: 5. Germline lookup yields CDR1 MDHEN and CDR2 SYDVKM. Each of the sorted populations had a purity greater than 95%. Study-level points and caveats: A pattern of fewer insertions and more deletions at VDJ junctions was seen in type 1 diabetes patients.

Since all of the isolated RNA was reverse transcribed, expressed TCRB transcripts were what got sequenced. Here immunoSEQ multiplex PCR was the method, and the copy in TCRdb shows in-frame clones only, minus some. Of over 100,000 clones in the sample, about two fifths were seen once. As to this clone: Its antigen is not known.

V and J are TRBV28 and TRBJ1-1; 7 bases align to TRBD1. Sequencing input: stem cell memory CD4+ T cells from blood. The TCR sequence derives from a woman under 30 in good health. The DNA for the CDR3 is TGTGCCGCGACAGGGAGGACTGAAGCTTTCTTT. This codes for CAATGRTEAFF.